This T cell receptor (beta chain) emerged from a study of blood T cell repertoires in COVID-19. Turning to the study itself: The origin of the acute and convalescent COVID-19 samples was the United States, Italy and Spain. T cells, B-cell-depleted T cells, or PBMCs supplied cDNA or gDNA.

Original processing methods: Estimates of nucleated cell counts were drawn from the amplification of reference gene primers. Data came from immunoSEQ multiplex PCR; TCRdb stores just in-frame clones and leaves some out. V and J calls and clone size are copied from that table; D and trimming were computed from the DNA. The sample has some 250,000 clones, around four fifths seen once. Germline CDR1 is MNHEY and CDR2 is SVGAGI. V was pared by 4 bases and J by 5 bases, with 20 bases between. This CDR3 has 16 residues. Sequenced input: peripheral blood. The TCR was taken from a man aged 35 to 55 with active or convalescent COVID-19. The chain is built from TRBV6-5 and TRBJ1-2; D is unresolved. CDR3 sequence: CASSFSAQALGYGYTF. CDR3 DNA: TGTGCCAGCAGTTTTTCAGCCCAGGCGCTCGGATATGGCTACACCTTC.